This is a list of T cell receptor beta chains from one sample in a study of shared clonotypes between healthy human individuals. Here immunoSEQ multiplex PCR was the method, and the copy in TCRdb shows in-frame clones only, minus some. The sample includes some 690,000 clones, around 91% of them seen just once. The specimen sequenced was memory CD8+ T cells from PBMCs. Receptor source: a man between 18 and 35 years old in good health. Some clones in this sample may be carry-over from other donors' samples. Each CDR3 is given with its conserved first and last residue. D genes are given only for firm matches. Only part of the rows carry a size: once, few, many, or a class if the clone is expanded.

size	J	V	D	DNA	CDR3
.	TRBJ2-1	TRBV5-1	TRBD1	TGCGCCAGCCGGGCAGGGGGTAAGGATGAGCAGTTCTTC	CASRAGGKDEQFF
.	TRBJ2-7	TRBV5-5	.	TGTGCCAGCAGCTATACCTACGAGCAGTACTTC	CASSYTYEQYF
few	TRBJ1-5	TRBV9	.	TGTGCCAGCAGCCCCCAGGGAGGGCGCAATCAGCCCCAGCATTTT	CASSPQGGRNQPQHF
.	TRBJ2-3	TRBV28	TRBD2	TGTGCCAGCAGTTTATCCCCTAGCGGGATCATCGATACGCAGTATTTT	CASSLSPSGIIDTQYF
.	TRBJ2-7	TRBV14	.	TGTGCCAGCAGCCAAAGGCGGGACCGAACCTACGAGCAGTACTTC	CASSQRRDRTYEQYF
.	TRBJ2-7	TRBV27	.	TGTGCCAGCAGTCCACAGGTTCCCTACGAGCAGTACTTC	CASSPQVPYEQYF
once	TRBJ2-3	TRBV6-4	.	TGTGCCAGCCAAGAGCGGAGTGGCACAGATACGCAGTATTTT	CASQERSGTDTQYF
.	TRBJ1-2	TRBV10-1	.	TGCGCCAGCAGTGAGTCAAGCAGCTATGGCTACACCTTC	CASSESSSYGYTF
.	TRBJ1-2	TRBV19	.	TGTGCCAGTAGTCGGGGGGGCCCTAACTATGGCTACACCTTC	CASSRGGPNYGYTF
few	TRBJ1-1	TRBV30	.	TGTGCCTGTACGTCTATGGACAGCACTGAAGCTTTCTTT	CACTSMDSTEAFF